Below are 3 T cell receptor beta chains sequenced from a single sample in a study of patients and donors after allogeneic stem cell transplantation. Via MiXCR, TCRdb re-called the RT-PCR reads, giving one row per CDR3 protein. The sample yields 190,000 or so distinct CDR3 sequences, around 40% seen once. The sample was blood, either unsorted or a sorted T cell fraction (not recorded which). The receptors were sampled from a human donor who was either an allogeneic HSCT recipient or a stem cell or donor lymphocyte infusion donor (not recorded which). It is not recorded whose cells these are; they may come from a transplant donor.

This clonotype was counted a few times. V and J are TRBV5-1 and TRBJ1-5, with 7 bases matching TRBD1. Germline CDR1 reads SGHRS; CDR2 reads YFSETQ. The CDR3 spans 15 residues. Trimming cost V 4 bases and J 1 base; bases outside gene matches: 5. CDR3 nucleotide sequence: TGCGCCAGCAGCCCGCAGGGGGACAGCAATCAGCCCCAGCATTTT. It is translated as CASSPQGDSNQPQHF.

The chain has TRBV12-3 or TRBV12-4 and TRBJ1-2; TRBD1 matches 10 bases. V shed 6 bases and J 0 bases; nucleotides not matched to a gene: 1. The CDR3 is 14 amino acids. CDR3 region: CASRGTGANYGYTF. The CDR3 DNA follows: TGTGCCAGCAGAGGGACAGGGGCTAACTATGGCTACACCTTC.

The chain carries TRBV10-3 and TRBJ2-7; the match to TRBD1 covers 11 bases. This CDR3 contains 14 residues. With V trimmed by 5 bases and J by 4 bases, 4 bases remained unmatched. Per germline, CDR1 ENHRY and CDR2 SYGVKD. CDR3 loop: CAISSGTGGYEQYF. CDR3 sequence (DNA): TGTGCCATCAGTTCCGGGACAGGGGGTTACGAGCAGTACTTC.